This TCR beta chain was captured by sequencing in a study of cytomegalovirus exposure and HLA in healthy donors. PCR used 60 Vbeta primers and 13 Jbeta primers. Here immunoSEQ multiplex PCR was the method, and the copy in TCRdb shows in-frame clones only, minus some. The table records about 140,000 clones, 60% to 80% of them present only once. Concerning this clone itself: No antigen is known for it.

Study conclusions and caveats: Researchers counted 164 TCR beta chains as cytomegalovirus-associated. TCR beta V- and J-gene trimming was later associated with a missense DCLRE1C variant. Using a false discovery rate of 0.05, a later analysis showed that 15,000 to 20,000 TCR beta sequences were associated with HLA alleles.

The ends lost 4 bases at V and 2 bases at J; junction bases unmatched: 12. Germline lookup yields CDR1 SGHDN and CDR2 FVKESK. The CDR3 sequence is 18 residues long. The receptor was isolated from a woman in her 30s in good health and CMV-seronegative. This chain joins TRBV14 and TRBJ2-7, with 12 bases lining up with TRBD2. Sequencing used PBMCs. The DNA for the CDR3 is TGTGCCAGCAGCCTCGACCGGACTAGCGGGACGAGAACCTACGAGCAGTACTTC. Protein: CASSLDRTSGTRTYEQYF.